Listed below are T cell receptor beta chains from one sample, sequenced in a study of blood T cells in healthy people across ages. TCRdb re-analysed the 5' RACE reads in MiXCR, keeping a single row per CDR3 protein. The sample includes about 780,000 distinct CDR3 sequences, about half of them seen just once. The specimen was blood. The receptors here all came from a man older than 75 in good health. Each CDR3 is given with its conserved first and last residue. Fields, in order: clone size, V gene, J gene, D gene, CDR3 protein, CDR3 DNA. D genes are given only for firm matches. Size values are once, few and many counts, or a class for expanded clones, and some rows have none.

clone size: few
V gene: TRBV9
J gene: TRBJ2-1
D gene: -
CDR3 protein: CASSAVGVAYNEQFF
CDR3 DNA: TGTGCCAGCAGCGCGGTAGGGGTAGCCTACAATGAGCAGTTCTTC

clone size: -
V gene: TRBV4-3
J gene: TRBJ2-7
D gene: TRBD1
CDR3 protein: CANSQDPGTGVYEQYF
CDR3 DNA: TGCGCCAACAGCCAAGACCCCGGGACAGGGGTTTACGAGCAGTACTTC

clone size: -
V gene: TRBV4-3
J gene: TRBJ2-1
D gene: -
CDR3 protein: CASSQADAYNEQFF
CDR3 DNA: TGCGCCAGCAGCCAAGCGGACGCGTACAATGAGCAGTTCTTC

clone size: -
V gene: TRBV6-1
J gene: TRBJ1-5
D gene: -
CDR3 protein: CASSEALSTDSNQPQHF
CDR3 DNA: TGTGCCAGCAGTGAAGCTTTGTCGACAGATAGCAATCAGCCCCAGCATTTT

clone size: -
V gene: TRBV12-3/TRBV12-4
J gene: TRBJ2-2
D gene: -
CDR3 protein: CASSLTWNTGELFF
CDR3 DNA: TGTGCCAGCAGTTTGACTTGGAACACCGGGGAGCTGTTTTTT

clone size: many
V gene: TRBV12-3/TRBV12-4
J gene: TRBJ2-7
D gene: -
CDR3 protein: CASSSSDRGLGEQYF
CDR3 DNA: -

clone size: -
V gene: TRBV7-3
J gene: TRBJ2-1
D gene: TRBD2
CDR3 protein: CTSSLSGRNNNEQFF
CDR3 DNA: TGTACCAGCAGCCTAAGCGGGAGGAATAACAATGAGCAGTTCTTC

clone size: -
V gene: TRBV12-3/TRBV12-4
J gene: TRBJ2-1
D gene: TRBD2
CDR3 protein: CASSQGTSGGNEQFF
CDR3 DNA: TGTGCCAGCAGCCAAGGGACTAGCGGAGGGAATGAGCAGTTCTTC

clone size: medium-sized
V gene: TRBV10-3
J gene: TRBJ2-7
D gene: TRBD1
CDR3 protein: CAISPGQGFNEQYF
CDR3 DNA: TGTGCCATCAGCCCGGGACAGGGGTTTAACGAGCAGTACTTC

clone size: few
V gene: TRBV6-1
J gene: TRBJ2-1
D gene: TRBD2
CDR3 protein: CASIKSGLAGGQEQFF
CDR3 DNA: TGTGCCAGCATTAAATCCGGACTAGCGGGAGGGCAGGAGCAGTTCTTC

clone size: -
V gene: TRBV28
J gene: TRBJ2-7
D gene: TRBD1
CDR3 protein: CASSSQGPSSYEQYF
CDR3 DNA: TGTGCCAGCAGCTCACAGGGGCCTTCCTCCTACGAGCAGTACTTC

clone size: few
V gene: TRBV7-2
J gene: TRBJ1-5
D gene: -
CDR3 protein: CASSLGGGYNQPQHF
CDR3 DNA: TGTGCCAGCAGCTTGGGTGGAGGCTACAATCAGCCCCAGCATTTT

clone size: many
V gene: TRBV7-9
J gene: TRBJ2-1
D gene: -
CDR3 protein: CASSLDGQYNEQFF
CDR3 DNA: TGTGCCAGCAGCTTAGACGGGCAGTACAATGAGCAGTTCTTC

clone size: -
V gene: TRBV4-2
J gene: TRBJ1-2
D gene: TRBD1
CDR3 protein: CASSQSLDRGAGGYTF
CDR3 DNA: TGTGCCAGCAGCCAATCGCTGGACAGGGGCGCAGGTGGCTACACCTTC

clone size: -
V gene: TRBV28
J gene: TRBJ2-7
D gene: TRBD1
CDR3 protein: CASINRGSYEQYF
CDR3 DNA: TGTGCCAGCATTAACAGGGGTTCCTACGAGCAGTACTTC

clone size: -
V gene: TRBV11-3
J gene: TRBJ2-4
D gene: TRBD2
CDR3 protein: CASSTHGGRNIQYF
CDR3 DNA: TGTGCCAGCAGCACTCATGGCGGGAGAAACATTCAGTACTTC

clone size: -
V gene: TRBV2
J gene: TRBJ1-1
D gene: -
CDR3 protein: CASSEALGGTEAFF
CDR3 DNA: TGTGCCAGCAGTGAGGCGTTGGGGGGGACTGAAGCTTTCTTT

clone size: many
V gene: TRBV9
J gene: TRBJ2-1
D gene: TRBD2
CDR3 protein: CASSPPPQTLAGPIGYNEQFF
CDR3 DNA: TGTGCCAGCAGCCCCCCCCCCCAGACCTTAGCGGGACCAATCGGGTACAATGAGCAGTTCTTC

clone size: -
V gene: TRBV20-1
J gene: TRBJ2-7
D gene: TRBD2
CDR3 protein: CSAGGTSGSQQYF
CDR3 DNA: TGCAGTGCTGGGGGGACTAGCGGGAGCCAGCAGTACTTC

clone size: -
V gene: TRBV29-1
J gene: TRBJ1-1
D gene: TRBD1
CDR3 protein: CSAPTGANTEAFF
CDR3 DNA: TGCAGCGCGCCGACAGGGGCCAACACTGAAGCTTTCTTT

clone size: -
V gene: TRBV27
J gene: TRBJ2-7
D gene: TRBD2
CDR3 protein: CASSPPLAGGFEQYF
CDR3 DNA: TGTGCCAGCAGCCCACCGCTAGCGGGGGGGTTCGAGCAGTACTTC

clone size: -
V gene: TRBV5-1
J gene: TRBJ1-1
D gene: -
CDR3 protein: CASRIPQGYLEAFF
CDR3 DNA: TGCGCCAGCCGGATCCCTCAAGGTTATCTTGAAGCTTTCTTT

clone size: -
V gene: TRBV7-9
J gene: TRBJ1-6
D gene: -
CDR3 protein: CASSLAELSPLHF
CDR3 DNA: TGTGCCAGCAGCTTAGCTGAATTATCACCCCTCCACTTT

clone size: -
V gene: TRBV4-3
J gene: TRBJ2-7
D gene: TRBD2
CDR3 protein: CASSQNVAGTGYEQYF
CDR3 DNA: TGCGCCAGCAGCCAAAATGTAGCGGGAACGGGCTACGAGCAGTACTTC

clone size: -
V gene: TRBV6-5
J gene: TRBJ2-7
D gene: TRBD1
CDR3 protein: CASSYSRIGQGAYEQYF
CDR3 DNA: TGTGCCAGCAGTTACTCGAGAATTGGACAGGGGGCTTACGAGCAGTACTTC

clone size: -
V gene: TRBV20-1
J gene: TRBJ2-7
D gene: TRBD2
CDR3 protein: CSATTGLADNEQYF
CDR3 DNA: TGCAGTGCTACGACGGGACTAGCGGACAATGAGCAGTACTTC

clone size: -
V gene: TRBV15
J gene: TRBJ2-1
D gene: TRBD2
CDR3 protein: CATSVGLASYNERFF
CDR3 DNA: TGTGCCACCAGCGTAGGACTAGCGTCCTACAATGAGCGGTTCTTC

clone size: -
V gene: TRBV5-6
J gene: TRBJ2-2
D gene: -
CDR3 protein: CASSLFGQNTGELFF
CDR3 DNA: TGTGCCAGCAGCTTGTTTGGGCAGAACACCGGGGAGCTGTTTTTT

clone size: few
V gene: TRBV7-9
J gene: TRBJ1-1
D gene: TRBD1
CDR3 protein: CASSLGFRDRGAFF
CDR3 DNA: TGTGCCAGCAGCTTAGGGTTTCGGGACAGGGGGGCTTTCTTT

clone size: -
V gene: TRBV29-1
J gene: TRBJ2-7
D gene: -
CDR3 protein: CSVGTDNYEQYF
CDR3 DNA: TGCAGCGTTGGGACCGATAACTACGAGCAGTACTTC

clone size: -
V gene: TRBV20-1
J gene: TRBJ2-3
D gene: -
CDR3 protein: CSGGPWGKNTQYF
CDR3 DNA: TGCAGTGGTGGACCATGGGGAAAAAATACGCAGTATTTT

clone size: few
V gene: TRBV20-1
J gene: TRBJ2-3
D gene: TRBD2
CDR3 protein: CSAGGLAGEATDTQYF
CDR3 DNA: TGCAGTGCTGGGGGACTAGCGGGAGAGGCCACAGATACGCAGTATTTT

clone size: -
V gene: TRBV12-3/TRBV12-4
J gene: TRBJ1-1
D gene: -
CDR3 protein: CASSLRQGLEAFF
CDR3 DNA: TGTGCCAGCAGCTTGAGGCAGGGCCTTGAAGCTTTCTTT

clone size: -
V gene: TRBV12-3/TRBV12-4
J gene: TRBJ2-2
D gene: TRBD1
CDR3 protein: CASSLRQGWSGELFF
CDR3 DNA: TGTGCCAGCAGTCTCCGACAGGGGTGGTCCGGGGAGCTGTTTTTT

clone size: once
V gene: TRBV2
J gene: TRBJ2-5
D gene: -
CDR3 protein: CAKVWGDKETQYF
CDR3 DNA: TGTGCCAAAGTTTGGGGCGACAAAGAGACCCAGTACTTC